Shown below are 14 T cell receptor beta chains from a single sample sequenced in a study of T cells in Graves' hyperthyroidism and ophthalmopathy. The TCR beta CDR3 regions underwent amplification using RNA transcripts as the source. Primed by the HTBI set, a first-round RT-PCR was run on the TCR CDR3. MiXCR, applied by TCRdb to the multiplex PCR reads, yields one record per CDR3 protein. The data contain a few hundred thousand distinct CDR3 sequences, approximately 14% of them singletons. The sample comprised blood. These receptors all come from a woman in her thirties with Graves' hyperthyroidism.

This clonotype was recorded at least ten times. The V call is TRBV5-8, the J call TRBJ2-1; no reliable D call. Per the germline V gene, CDR1 is SGHTS and CDR2 is YDEGEE. This CDR3 comprises 11 residues. The V gene lost 3 bases and the J gene lost 5 bases, with 3 bases spanning the gap. CDR3 nucleotides: TGTGCCAGCAGCTGGGACAATGAGCAGTTCTTC. Its protein product is CASSWDNEQFF.

V and J are TRBV19 and TRBJ2-7; 9 nucleotides agree with TRBD2. Germline-derived CDR1 and CDR2 are LNHDA and SQIVND (reference sequence). V lost 3 bases to trimming and J lost 5 bases; unmatched junction nucleotides: 5. The CDR3 is 14 residues long. The CDR3 DNA follows: TGTGCCAGTAGTATCATGGGGACTAGCAACGAGCAGTACTTC. Its protein product is CASSIMGTSNEQYF.

This clonotype was recorded at least ten times. The chain couples TRBV12-3 or TRBV12-4 to TRBJ1-2; 12 nucleotides align to TRBD1. The CDR3 has 18 residues. Germline trimming cut 6 bases from V and 4 bases from J; bases unmatched to any gene: 15. CDR3 DNA sequence: TGTGCCAGCAGGGGAACCGGGACAGGGGGCATTTTTGGCTATGGCTACACCTTC. Translated: CASRGTGTGGIFGYGYTF.

CDR3 in amino acids: CASSRSGRPTYEQYF. The CDR3 DNA is TGTGCCAGCAGCCGTAGCGGGAGGCCCACCTACGAGCAGTACTTC. The V call is TRBV3-1, the J call TRBJ2-7; 10 bases are a match to TRBD2. The CDR3 extends over 15 amino acids. CDR1 is LGHDT, CDR2 YNNKEL, per germline (reference sequence). V was clipped by 4 bases and J by 2 bases; unmatched bases: 5.

A word on this clonotype: A much larger clone is a single base away; this may be a read error. The rearrangement joins TRBV5-1 to TRBJ2-3; no clear D. CDR1 and CDR2 (germline): SGHRS, YFSETQ. CDR3 length: 13 amino acids. Here the CDR3 DNA reads TGCGCCAGCAGCTCGTACTCCACATATACGCAGTATTTT. Protein product: CASSSYSTYTQYF.

This clonotype occurred many times. The chain links TRBV6-1 to TRBJ2-5; TRBD2 matches at 15 bases. Germline loops: CDR1 MNHNS, CDR2 SASEGT. V dropped 5 bases and J dropped 5; count of bases not matched to a gene: 3. This CDR3 region has 15 residues. CDR3 DNA sequence: TGTGCCAGCAGTTGGACTAGCGGGAGGGCCGAGACCCAGTACTTC. Translating gives CASSWTSGRAETQYF.

A few counts support this clonotype. The rearrangement joins TRBV6-2 or TRBV6-3 to TRBJ2-7; D is perhaps TRBD2 (6 bases). CDR1 MNHEY and CDR2 SVGEGT come from the germline V gene. The CDR3 contains 14 residues. The V end lost 6 bases, the J end lost 5 bases, and 17 bases lay between the germline ends. The CDR3 bases are TGTGCCAGCAGACTGTCCGGGAGCGTGGACGAGCAGTACTTC. Protein: CASRLSGSVDEQYF.

Ten or more counts support this clonotype. The chain uses TRBV2 and TRBJ2-1; TRBD2 matches 11 bases. The CDR3 contains 15 residues. J was trimmed by 5 bases and V by 7 bases; bases with no gene match: 7. Germline V gene sequence: CDR1 SNHLY, CDR2 FYNNEI. CDR3 residues: CASILGTSGNNEQFF. CDR3 nucleotides: TGTGCCAGCATTTTAGGGACTAGCGGAAACAATGAGCAGTTCTTC.

The chain employs TRBV30 and TRBJ1-2; TRBD1 matches at 7 bases. The germline V gene has CDR1 GTSNPN and CDR2 SVGIG (reference sequence). V shed 3 bases, J shed 10 bases, and the junction held 5 bases outside the gene matches. The CDR3 covers 11 residues. CDR3 sequence (DNA): TGTGCCTGGAGAACAGGGGACGACTACACCTTC. Protein sequence: CAWRTGDDYTF. Drawing the rest from reference TRBV30 and TRBJ1-2, the complete variable domain is SQTIHQWPATLVQPVGSPLSLECTVEGTSNPNLYWYRQAAGRGLQLLFYSVGIGQISSEVPQNLSASRPQDRQFILSSKKLLLSDSGFYLCAWRTGDDYTFGSGTRLTVV.

This clonotype was seen at least ten times. V and J are TRBV20-1 and TRBJ2-7, with D hard to call. From germline, CDR1 is DFQATT and CDR2 SNEGSKA (reference sequence). CDR3 length: 15 amino acids. V dropped 3 bases and J dropped 4 bases, with 19 bases sitting between them. The CDR3 loop is CSARNLGSHSYEQYF. In DNA, the CDR3 is TGCAGTGCTAGGAATCTAGGATCCCACTCGTACGAGCAGTACTTC.

The V call is TRBV7-9, the J call TRBJ2-7; 9 bases align to TRBD1. Germline V gene sequence: CDR1 SEHNR, CDR2 FQNEAQ (reference sequence). The CDR3 consists of 14 residues. After removal of 5 bases from V and 5 bases from J, the junction contained 7 bases not matched to a gene. This chain's CDR3 is CASSRTGQGHEQYF. CDR3 nucleotide sequence: TGTGCCAGCAGCCGAACGGGACAGGGCCACGAGCAGTACTTC.

The J gene is TRBJ1-2, the V gene TRBV5-5; weak D call: TRBD1 (6 bases). Trimming left V 4 bases short and J 4 bases short, with 17 bases between. CDR1 SGHKS and CDR2 YYEKEE come from the germline V gene (reference sequence). This CDR3 is 15 amino acids long. The CDR3 is CASSHQRQETYGYTF. As DNA, the CDR3 is TGTGCCAGCAGCCACCAAAGACAGGAGACCTATGGCTACACCTTC.

The chain employs TRBV20-1 and TRBJ2-2, with D perhaps matching TRBD2 (6 bases). V was shortened by 0 bases and J by 4 bases, with 21 bases between the two germline ends. The CDR3 extends over 18 amino acids. Germline V gene sequence: CDR1 DFQATT, CDR2 SNEGSKA (reference sequence). The CDR3 DNA sequence: TGCAGTGCTAGAGATCCTCGGGGGAGACCCTCGGGCACCGGGGAGCTGTTTTTT. Its protein product is CSARDPRGRPSGTGELFF.

This clonotype has more than one count but fewer than ten. This sequence joins TRBV9 and TRBJ2-5; D might be TRBD1 (6 bases). V lost 3 bases, J lost 6 bases, and 15 bases lay in between. Germline-derived CDR1 and CDR2 are SGDLS and YYNGEE. The CDR3 is 14 residues long. The CDR3 DNA reads TGTGCCAGCAGCGGAAAGGACAGCCTAAAGACCCAGTACTTC. Residues: CASSGKDSLKTQYF.